This T cell receptor beta chain emerged from a study of T cell responses to AZD1222 COVID-19 vaccine. The study, taken as a whole, reports: Per reports, nearly half of all spike-specific TCRs target regions that are unmutated in variants. Clonal diversity was possibly underestimated, and white British individuals and females predominated among donors.

With regard to this clone: Its antigen is undetermined.

The CDR3 loop spans 17 amino acids. Germline V gene lookup returns CDR1 LNHDA and CDR2 SQIVND (reference sequence). Losses at the gene ends were 5 bases for V and 10 bases for J; bases not matched to a gene: 15. Data came from immunoSEQ multiplex PCR; TCRdb stores just in-frame clones and leaves some out. The data contain about 84,000 clones, around 90% of them singletons. The chain carries TRBV19 and TRBJ2-2; 11 bases are shared with TRBD2. The sample here was peripheral blood, taken 28 days after the second AZD1222 dose. This TCR derives from an adult who received the AZD1222 COVID-19 vaccine. The CDR3 DNA sequence: TGTGCCAGTAGTTTAGGGTGGACTAGCGGGTCCATGCAGGAGCTGTTTTTT. Its translation is CASSLGWTSGSMQELFF.